A selection of T cell receptor beta chains follows, all from one sample in a study of blood T cell repertoires in COVID-19. Clones were read by immunoSEQ multiplex PCR, and TCRdb kept only the in-frame ones, dropping some. The sample has roughly 79,000 clones, approximately 88% seen once. Sequenced sample: peripheral blood. The receptors were gathered from a woman between 45 and 65 years old with acute or convalescent COVID-19. CDR3s include the opening cysteine and the closing phenylalanine or tryptophan. Each record gives: CDR3 DNA, CDR3 protein, D gene, V gene, clone size, J gene. A D gene is named only where the DNA matches it firmly. Size tells how often a clone was seen (once, few, many) or the class of an expanded clone, and some rows leave it out.

cdr3_nt: TGCGCCAGCAGTATGACTAGCGGGGCGAACACCGGGGAGCTGTTTTTT
cdr3_aa: CASSMTSGANTGELFF
d_call: TRBD2
v_call: TRBV5-1
clone_size: .
j_call: TRBJ2-2

cdr3_nt: TGTGCCAGCAGGGGTACAGGGAACGCTAACTATGGCTACACCTTC
cdr3_aa: CASRGTGNANYGYTF
d_call: .
v_call: TRBV6-5
clone_size: .
j_call: TRBJ1-2

cdr3_nt: TGCAGCGTTGTCGTCAGGGGGAACTATGGCTACACCTTC
cdr3_aa: CSVVVRGNYGYTF
d_call: TRBD1
v_call: TRBV29-1
clone_size: .
j_call: TRBJ1-2

cdr3_nt: TGCGCCACCACGTTGGGGGACAGGGCTTCAGATACGCAGTATTTT
cdr3_aa: CATTLGDRASDTQYF
d_call: TRBD1
v_call: TRBV5-1
clone_size: .
j_call: TRBJ2-3

cdr3_nt: TGCGCCAGCAGGCGGACAGGGACGTACGAGCAGTACTTC
cdr3_aa: CASRRTGTYEQYF
d_call: TRBD1
v_call: TRBV4-1
clone_size: .
j_call: TRBJ2-7

cdr3_nt: TGCAGCGTTGAAGGAGAGAAAATCTATGGCTACACCTTC
cdr3_aa: CSVEGEKIYGYTF
d_call: .
v_call: TRBV29-1
clone_size: .
j_call: TRBJ1-2

cdr3_nt: TGTGCCAGCAGCTGGCGGACTAGCGGGGGGGCAGAGACCCAGTACTTC
cdr3_aa: CASSWRTSGGAETQYF
d_call: TRBD2
v_call: TRBV11-2
clone_size: .
j_call: TRBJ2-5

cdr3_nt: TGTGCCAGCAGTGACGACAGGGAGATAAATCAGCCCCAGCATTTT
cdr3_aa: CASSDDREINQPQHF
d_call: TRBD1
v_call: TRBV6-1
clone_size: .
j_call: TRBJ1-5

cdr3_nt: TGTGCCAGCAGCTTCGACAGGGGCCAGCCCCAGCATTTT
cdr3_aa: CASSFDRGQPQHF
d_call: TRBD1
v_call: TRBV7-9
clone_size: once
j_call: TRBJ1-5

cdr3_nt: TGTGCCTGGAGTGTACGTTCGGGGAGGGGTGGCAATCAGCCCCAGCATTTT
cdr3_aa: CAWSVRSGRGGNQPQHF
d_call: .
v_call: TRBV30
clone_size: .
j_call: TRBJ1-5

cdr3_nt: TGTGCCAGCAGTTGGTACCGGGGGGGCAATCAGCCCCAGCATTTT
cdr3_aa: CASSWYRGGNQPQHF
d_call: .
v_call: TRBV6-2/TRBV6-3
clone_size: .
j_call: TRBJ1-5

cdr3_nt: TGTGCCAGTAGTATCGGGGGTGAGCAGTTCTTC
cdr3_aa: CASSIGGEQFF
d_call: .
v_call: TRBV19
clone_size: .
j_call: TRBJ2-1

cdr3_nt: TGCGCCAGCAGCTCACCAGGGGGGCCCCAGCATTTT
cdr3_aa: CASSSPGGPQHF
d_call: TRBD1
v_call: TRBV4-3
clone_size: .
j_call: TRBJ1-5

cdr3_nt: TGTGCCAGCAGTGAGGGTACAGGGGGCGGTTACGAGCAGTACTTC
cdr3_aa: CASSEGTGGGYEQYF
d_call: TRBD1
v_call: TRBV6-1
clone_size: .
j_call: TRBJ2-7

cdr3_nt: TGTGCCAGCAGTTTACCCGGACAGGCCCTTGGCGAGCAGTACTTC
cdr3_aa: CASSLPGQALGEQYF
d_call: TRBD1
v_call: TRBV28
clone_size: .
j_call: TRBJ2-7

cdr3_nt: TGTGCCAGCAGCTCCCGGAACTATGGCTACACCTTC
cdr3_aa: CASSSRNYGYTF
d_call: .
v_call: TRBV28
clone_size: .
j_call: TRBJ1-2

cdr3_nt: TGCAGCATTCGACAGGGAGCCACTGAAGCTTTCTTT
cdr3_aa: CSIRQGATEAFF
d_call: TRBD1
v_call: TRBV29-1
clone_size: .
j_call: TRBJ1-1

cdr3_nt: TGTGCCAGCAGCCGGGACATTACCTTCGAGCAGTACTTC
cdr3_aa: CASSRDITFEQYF
d_call: .
v_call: TRBV5-5
clone_size: .
j_call: TRBJ2-7

cdr3_nt: TGTGCCAGCAGGACTTCCCTAGAGGGCTACACCTTC
cdr3_aa: CASRTSLEGYTF
d_call: .
v_call: TRBV2
clone_size: .
j_call: TRBJ1-2

cdr3_nt: TGTGCCAGTAGTAATAGAATCTCTGGGGCCAACGTCCTGACTTTC
cdr3_aa: CASSNRISGANVLTF
d_call: .
v_call: TRBV19
clone_size: .
j_call: TRBJ2-6

cdr3_nt: TGCGCCAGCAGCCAAGATCTAGCGGGAGCTTCCTACGAGCAGTACTTC
cdr3_aa: CASSQDLAGASYEQYF
d_call: TRBD2
v_call: TRBV4-1
clone_size: .
j_call: TRBJ2-7

cdr3_nt: TGTGCCAGCAGCCCCAACCTAGACAGGGAGCTCCAAGATACGCAGTATTTT
cdr3_aa: CASSPNLDRELQDTQYF
d_call: TRBD1
v_call: TRBV3-1/TRBV3-2
clone_size: .
j_call: TRBJ2-3

cdr3_nt: TGCAGTGCTAGTGCAGGGAACCAGCCCCAGCATTTT
cdr3_aa: CSASAGNQPQHF
d_call: .
v_call: TRBV20-1
clone_size: .
j_call: TRBJ1-5

cdr3_nt: TGTGCCAGCAGCCGACTAGCGGGGGGCACAGATACGCAGTATTTT
cdr3_aa: CASSRLAGGTDTQYF
d_call: TRBD2
v_call: TRBV11-3
clone_size: once
j_call: TRBJ2-3

cdr3_nt: TGTGCCAGCAGCTGGGACTCGAAGCAGTACTTC
cdr3_aa: CASSWDSKQYF
d_call: .
v_call: TRBV6-2/TRBV6-3
clone_size: .
j_call: TRBJ2-7

cdr3_nt: TGCAGCGTTGAAGGCCCCATTCGACAGGGGTCGACGAGCTCCTACAATGAGCAGTTCTTC
cdr3_aa: CSVEGPIRQGSTSSYNEQFF
d_call: TRBD1
v_call: TRBV29-1
clone_size: .
j_call: TRBJ2-1

cdr3_nt: TGTGCCAGTAGTATAGGTAGGGCAGGGCTTGGCTACACCTTC
cdr3_aa: CASSIGRAGLGYTF
d_call: .
v_call: TRBV19
clone_size: .
j_call: TRBJ1-2

cdr3_nt: TGTGCCAGCACCAGGGAGAACACCGGGGAGCTGTTTTTT
cdr3_aa: CASTRENTGELFF
d_call: .
v_call: TRBV9
clone_size: .
j_call: TRBJ2-2

cdr3_nt: TGTGCCAGCAGCCAAGAGAACGCCCTACAGAATTCACCCCTCCACTTT
cdr3_aa: CASSQENALQNSPLHF
d_call: .
v_call: TRBV14
clone_size: .
j_call: TRBJ1-6

cdr3_nt: TGCGCCAGCAGCTTGGCGGAGGGTGGGCGGACTGAAGCTTTCTTT
cdr3_aa: CASSLAEGGRTEAFF
d_call: .
v_call: TRBV5-1
clone_size: .
j_call: TRBJ1-1

cdr3_nt: TGCAGTGCTAGTCAAACCCGGGGGAGGCAGACCCAGTACTTC
cdr3_aa: CSASQTRGRQTQYF
d_call: .
v_call: TRBV20-1
clone_size: .
j_call: TRBJ2-5

cdr3_nt: TGTGCCAGCAGCTACTCGGGGTCTAGCACAGATACGCAGTATTTT
cdr3_aa: CASSYSGSSTDTQYF
d_call: .
v_call: TRBV7-3
clone_size: .
j_call: TRBJ2-3

cdr3_nt: TGTGCCTCCGGAGGGATAGCGGGCATAGAATACTTC
cdr3_aa: CASGGIAGIEYF
d_call: TRBD2
v_call: TRBV30
clone_size: .
j_call: TRBJ2-5

cdr3_nt: TGTGCCAGCAGTTTGACCCCGGGACAGTTCCGAGGGAGGAACACTGAAGCTTTCTTT
cdr3_aa: CASSLTPGQFRGRNTEAFF
d_call: TRBD1
v_call: TRBV7-3
clone_size: .
j_call: TRBJ1-1

cdr3_nt: TGTGCCTGGAGTGTAACTAGCGGGAGAGGGGATACGCAGTATTTT
cdr3_aa: CAWSVTSGRGDTQYF
d_call: TRBD2
v_call: TRBV30
clone_size: .
j_call: TRBJ2-3

cdr3_nt: TGCGCCAGCAGCTACGGACAGGGTAGAGCGACTAATGAAAAACTGTTTTTT
cdr3_aa: CASSYGQGRATNEKLFF
d_call: TRBD1
v_call: TRBV5-1
clone_size: .
j_call: TRBJ1-4

cdr3_nt: TGCAGCGTTGAGTCAGGGGCAGGGTACGAGCAGTACTTC
cdr3_aa: CSVESGAGYEQYF
d_call: .
v_call: TRBV29-1
clone_size: .
j_call: TRBJ2-7

cdr3_nt: TGCGCCAGCAGCCCGGGACAGGGGGCGCTAGATGGCTACACCTTC
cdr3_aa: CASSPGQGALDGYTF
d_call: TRBD1
v_call: TRBV5-1
clone_size: .
j_call: TRBJ1-2

cdr3_nt: TGTGCCAGCAGTGAAGGAGGTTTCGTGAACACTGAAGCTTTCTTT
cdr3_aa: CASSEGGFVNTEAFF
d_call: .
v_call: TRBV2
clone_size: .
j_call: TRBJ1-1

cdr3_nt: TGCGCCACCCCGCCCGGGGCGAACACCGGGGAGCTGTTTTTT
cdr3_aa: CATPPGANTGELFF
d_call: .
v_call: TRBV5-1
clone_size: .
j_call: TRBJ2-2

cdr3_nt: TGTGCCAGCAGCCCCAGACAGGAGGTTGGAGACTACTACGAGCAGTACTTC
cdr3_aa: CASSPRQEVGDYYEQYF
d_call: .
v_call: TRBV7-9
clone_size: .
j_call: TRBJ2-7

cdr3_nt: TGTGCCAGCAGTGAAGCCGGACAGGGCGGTGAAGCTTTCTTT
cdr3_aa: CASSEAGQGGEAFF
d_call: TRBD1
v_call: TRBV6-1
clone_size: .
j_call: TRBJ1-1

cdr3_nt: TGCGCCAGCAGCTTGCGGGCAGGGGCGGGAGTGTCAGAGACCCAGTACTTC
cdr3_aa: CASSLRAGAGVSETQYF
d_call: .
v_call: TRBV5-1
clone_size: .
j_call: TRBJ2-5

cdr3_nt: TGTGCCAGCAGTTCCCCCCCTGGACAGGGGTCACCCTACGAGCAGTACTTC
cdr3_aa: CASSSPPGQGSPYEQYF
d_call: TRBD1
v_call: TRBV28
clone_size: .
j_call: TRBJ2-7

cdr3_nt: TGTGCCAGCAGCGCGTACGGGGGGGGCGGCTACACCTTC
cdr3_aa: CASSAYGGGGYTF
d_call: .
v_call: TRBV5-4
clone_size: .
j_call: TRBJ1-2

cdr3_nt: TGTGCCAGCAGCCAAGGCGTCAGGACAAACACCGGGGAGCTGTTTTTT
cdr3_aa: CASSQGVRTNTGELFF
d_call: .
v_call: TRBV4-2
clone_size: .
j_call: TRBJ2-2

cdr3_nt: TGCGCCAGCAGCTTCGGGACTAGCGGAACCCACACCGGGGAGCTGTTTTTT
cdr3_aa: CASSFGTSGTHTGELFF
d_call: TRBD2
v_call: TRBV5-1
clone_size: .
j_call: TRBJ2-2

cdr3_nt: TGTGCCAGCATTCAACTTTGGGTAGCGGCAACCTACGAGCAGTACTTC
cdr3_aa: CASIQLWVAATYEQYF
d_call: .
v_call: TRBV27
clone_size: .
j_call: TRBJ2-7

cdr3_nt: TGTGCCAGCAGCGCCTATGTCGGTGAAGCTTTCTTT
cdr3_aa: CASSAYVGEAFF
d_call: .
v_call: TRBV9
clone_size: .
j_call: TRBJ1-1

cdr3_nt: TGTGCCAGCAGTTCCCAGCCGGGAGATACGCAGTATTTT
cdr3_aa: CASSSQPGDTQYF
d_call: .
v_call: TRBV6-5
clone_size: once
j_call: TRBJ2-3

cdr3_nt: TGTGCCACCGAGGACTCGAACACCGGGGAGCTGTTTTTT
cdr3_aa: CATEDSNTGELFF
d_call: .
v_call: TRBV24-1
clone_size: .
j_call: TRBJ2-2